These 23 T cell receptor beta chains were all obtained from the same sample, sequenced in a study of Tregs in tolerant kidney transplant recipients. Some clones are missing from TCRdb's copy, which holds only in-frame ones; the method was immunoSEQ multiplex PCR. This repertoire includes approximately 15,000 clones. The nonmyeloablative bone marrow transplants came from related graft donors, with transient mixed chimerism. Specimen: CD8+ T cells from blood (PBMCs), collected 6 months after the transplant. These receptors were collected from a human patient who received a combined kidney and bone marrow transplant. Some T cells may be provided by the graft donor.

The sequenced CDR3 bases are TGTGCCAGCAGTGTGGGGCTTCAGGGGGGAAACACC. Protein product: CASSVGLQGGNT. The full-length CDR3 reads as CASSVGLQGGNTIYF. The gene calls are TRBV6-1 and TRBJ1-3; D is perhaps TRBD1 (6 bases). The read halts 3 residues ahead of the CDR3 end, with the missing end drawn from the germline J gene. The CDR3 runs 15 residues. The germline V gene encodes CDR1 MNHNS and CDR2 SASEGT. The ends were cut back, 4 bases at V and 4 bases at J, with 14 bases in the middle.

CDR3 amino acids: CASSLGSANYEQYF. The sequenced part of the CDR3 DNA is TGTGCCAGCAGCTTAGGGTCCGCTAACTACGAG. The chain recombines TRBV7-6 with TRBJ2-7; D is uncertain. The read ends 3 residues early relative to the CDR3; the germline J gene fills the gap. V gave up 1 base and J gave up 3 bases, with 10 bases separating them. CDR1 SGHVS and CDR2 FNYEAQ come from the germline V gene. The length of the CDR3 is 14 residues. Full variable domain (remainder filled in from reference TRBV7-6 and TRBJ2-7): GAGVSQSPRYKVTKRGQDVALRCDPISGHVSLYWYRQALGQGPEFLTYFNYEAQQDKSGLPNDRFSAERPEGSISTLTIQRTEQRDSAMYRCASSLGSANYEQYFGPGTRLTVT.

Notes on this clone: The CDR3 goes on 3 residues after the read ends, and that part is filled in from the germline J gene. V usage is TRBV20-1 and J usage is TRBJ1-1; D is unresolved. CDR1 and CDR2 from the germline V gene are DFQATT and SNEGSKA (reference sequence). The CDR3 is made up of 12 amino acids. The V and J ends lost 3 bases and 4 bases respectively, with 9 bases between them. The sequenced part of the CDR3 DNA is TGCAGTGCTAGTTCGGGGAGCACTGAA. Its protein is CSASSGSTE. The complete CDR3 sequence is CSASSGSTEAFF.

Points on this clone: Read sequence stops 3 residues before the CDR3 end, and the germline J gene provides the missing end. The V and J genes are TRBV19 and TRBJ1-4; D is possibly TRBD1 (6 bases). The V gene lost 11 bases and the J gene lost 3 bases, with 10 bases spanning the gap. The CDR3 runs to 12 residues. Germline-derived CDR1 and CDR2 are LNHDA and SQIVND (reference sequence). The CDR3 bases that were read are TGTGCCTTGGAGGGGGCTAATGAAAAA. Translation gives CALEGANEK. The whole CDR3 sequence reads CALEGANEKLFF.

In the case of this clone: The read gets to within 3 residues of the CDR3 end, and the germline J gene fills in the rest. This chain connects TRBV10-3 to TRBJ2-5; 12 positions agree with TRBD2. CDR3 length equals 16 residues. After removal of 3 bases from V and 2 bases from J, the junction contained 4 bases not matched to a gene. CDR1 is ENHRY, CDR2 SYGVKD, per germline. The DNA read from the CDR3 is TGTGCCATCAGTGATGGACTAGCGGGGCCACAAGAGACC. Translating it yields CAISDGLAGPQET. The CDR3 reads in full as CAISDGLAGPQETQYF.

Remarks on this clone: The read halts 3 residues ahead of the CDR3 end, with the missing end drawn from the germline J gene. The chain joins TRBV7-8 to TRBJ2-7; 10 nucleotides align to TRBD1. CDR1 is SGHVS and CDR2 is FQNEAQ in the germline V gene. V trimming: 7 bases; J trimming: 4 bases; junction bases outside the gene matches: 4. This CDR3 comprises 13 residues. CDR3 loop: CASTGDRGYEQYF. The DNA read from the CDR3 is TGTGCCAGCACCGGGGACAGGGGATACGAG.

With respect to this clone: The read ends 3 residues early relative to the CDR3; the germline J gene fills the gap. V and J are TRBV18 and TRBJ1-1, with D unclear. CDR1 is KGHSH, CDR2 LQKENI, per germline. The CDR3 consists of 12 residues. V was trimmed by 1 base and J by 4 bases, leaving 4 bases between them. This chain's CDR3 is CASSPQGTEAFF. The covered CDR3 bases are TGTGCCAGCTCACCACAAGGCACTGAA.

Partial CDR3 DNA: TGTGCCAGCACCAGGGGGTCGAGCCCAGATACG. This translates into CASTRGSSPDT. The full CDR3 protein reads CASTRGSSPDTQYF. The chain joins TRBV5-6 to TRBJ2-3, with 7 nucleotides matching TRBD1. The read comes to an end 3 residues before the CDR3 does, leaving the germline J gene to fill in the end. The junction had 8 bases not matched to a gene; V was cut back by 6 bases and J by 4 bases. CDR3 length: 14 amino acids. Per the germline V gene, CDR1 is SGHDT and CDR2 is YYEEEE.

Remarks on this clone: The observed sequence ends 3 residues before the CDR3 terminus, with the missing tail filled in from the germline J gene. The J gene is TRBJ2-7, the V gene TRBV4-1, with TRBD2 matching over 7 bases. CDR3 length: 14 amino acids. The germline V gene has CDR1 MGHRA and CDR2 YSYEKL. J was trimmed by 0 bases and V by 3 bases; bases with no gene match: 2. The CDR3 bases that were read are TGCGCCAGCAGCCAGGGGGGGAGCTCCTACGAG. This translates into CASSQGGSSYE. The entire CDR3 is CASSQGGSSYEQYF.

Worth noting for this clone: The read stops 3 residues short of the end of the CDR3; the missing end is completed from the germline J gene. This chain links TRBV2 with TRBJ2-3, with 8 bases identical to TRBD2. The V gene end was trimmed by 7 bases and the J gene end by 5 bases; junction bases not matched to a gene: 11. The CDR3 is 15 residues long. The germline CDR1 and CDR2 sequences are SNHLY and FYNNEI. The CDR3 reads CASNSIGGGVDTQYF. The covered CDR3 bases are TGTGCCAGCAATAGCATCGGGGGGGGCGTAGATACG. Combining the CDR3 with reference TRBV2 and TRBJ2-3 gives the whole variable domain EPEVTQTPSHQVTQMGQEVILRCVPISNHLYFYWYRQILGQKVEFLVSFYNNEISEKSEIFDDQFSVERPDGSNFTLKIRSTKLEDSAMYFCASNSIGGGVDTQYFGPGTRLTVL.

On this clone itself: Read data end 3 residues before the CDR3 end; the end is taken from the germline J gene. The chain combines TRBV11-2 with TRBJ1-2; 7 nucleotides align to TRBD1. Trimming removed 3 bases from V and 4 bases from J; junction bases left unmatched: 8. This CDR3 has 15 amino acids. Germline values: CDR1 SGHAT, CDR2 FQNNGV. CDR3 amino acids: CASSFPDRESYGYTF. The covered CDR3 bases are TGTGCCAGCAGCTTCCCAGACAGGGAGAGCTATGGC. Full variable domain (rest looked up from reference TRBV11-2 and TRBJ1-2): EAGVAQSPRYKIIEKRQSVAFWCNPISGHATLYWYQQILGQGPKLLIQFQNNGVVDDSQLPKDRFSAERLKGVDSTLKIQPAKLEDSAVYLCASSFPDRESYGYTFGSGTRLTVV.

Incomplete CDR3 DNA: TGCGCCAGCAGCCAGCCCTTCCGGGACACTGAA. Translated, it gives CASSQPFRDTE. The whole CDR3 region reads CASSQPFRDTEAFF. The V call is TRBV4-1, the J call TRBJ1-1, with unresolved D. The read ends 3 residues early relative to the CDR3; the germline J gene fills the gap. Trimming cost V 3 bases and J 3 bases, with 11 bases left between them. The CDR3 is 14 residues long. Germline V CDR1 and CDR2: MGHRA, YSYEKL.

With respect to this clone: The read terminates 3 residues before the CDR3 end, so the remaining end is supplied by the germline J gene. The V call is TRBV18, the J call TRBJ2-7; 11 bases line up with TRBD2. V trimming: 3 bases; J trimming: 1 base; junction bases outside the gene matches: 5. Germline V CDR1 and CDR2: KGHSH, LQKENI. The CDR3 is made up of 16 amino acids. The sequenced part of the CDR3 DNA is TGTGCCAGCTCACCCGAGACTAGCGGGGTATCCTACGAG. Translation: CASSPETSGVSYE. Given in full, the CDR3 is CASSPETSGVSYEQYF.

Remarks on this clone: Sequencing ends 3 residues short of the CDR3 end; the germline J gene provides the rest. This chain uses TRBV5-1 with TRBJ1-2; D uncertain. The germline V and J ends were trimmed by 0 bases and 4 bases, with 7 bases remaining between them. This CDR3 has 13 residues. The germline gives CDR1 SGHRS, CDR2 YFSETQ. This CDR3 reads CASSLERVYGYTF. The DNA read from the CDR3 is TGCGCCAGCAGCTTGGAAAGGGTCTATGGC. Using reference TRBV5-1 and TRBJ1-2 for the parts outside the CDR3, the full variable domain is KAGVTQTPRYLIKTRGQQVTLSCSPISGHRSVSWYQQTPGQGLQFLFEYFSETQRNKGNFPGRFSGRQFSNSRSEMNVSTLELGDSALYLCASSLERVYGYTFGSGTRLTVV.

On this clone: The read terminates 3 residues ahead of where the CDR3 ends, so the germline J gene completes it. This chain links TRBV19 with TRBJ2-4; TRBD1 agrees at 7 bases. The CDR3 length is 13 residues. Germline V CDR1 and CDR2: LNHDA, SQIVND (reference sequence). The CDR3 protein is CASSIGGGVSQYF. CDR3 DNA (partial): TGTGCCAGTAGTATAGGAGGGGGCGTGAGT.

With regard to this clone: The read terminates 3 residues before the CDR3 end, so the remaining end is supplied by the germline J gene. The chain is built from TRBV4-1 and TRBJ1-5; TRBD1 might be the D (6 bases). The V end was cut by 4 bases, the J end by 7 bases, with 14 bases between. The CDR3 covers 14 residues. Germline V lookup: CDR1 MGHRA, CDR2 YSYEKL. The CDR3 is CASSLPGAGQPQHF. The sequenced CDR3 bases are TGCGCCAGCAGCCTCCCAGGGGCGGGCCAGCCC.

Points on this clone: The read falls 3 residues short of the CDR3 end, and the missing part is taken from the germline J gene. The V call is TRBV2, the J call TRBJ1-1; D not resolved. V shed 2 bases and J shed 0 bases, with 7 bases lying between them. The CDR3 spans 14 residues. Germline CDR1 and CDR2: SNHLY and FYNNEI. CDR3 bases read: TGTGCCAGCAGTGAAATCTCCGTGAACACTGAA. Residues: CASSEISVNTE. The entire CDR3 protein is CASSEISVNTEAFF.

The sequenced part of the CDR3 DNA is TGTGCCAGCAGCTTTCGGAGCGGGACTAGCTACCAAGAGACG. Translating it yields CASSFRSGTSYQET. The full CDR3 reads CASSFRSGTSYQETQYF. The rearrangement links TRBV13 to TRBJ2-3; 9 bases are a match to TRBD2. Read data end 3 residues before the CDR3 end; the end is taken from the germline J gene. Germline values: CDR1 PRHDT, CDR2 FYEKMQ (reference sequence). The CDR3 totals 17 residues.

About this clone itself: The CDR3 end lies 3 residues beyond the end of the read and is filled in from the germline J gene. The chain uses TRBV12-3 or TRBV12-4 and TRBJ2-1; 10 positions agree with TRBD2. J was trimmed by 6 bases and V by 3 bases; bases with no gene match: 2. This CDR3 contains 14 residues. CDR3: CASSLLAGANEQFF. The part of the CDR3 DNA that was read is TGTGCCAGCAGTTTGCTAGCGGGAGCCAATGAG.

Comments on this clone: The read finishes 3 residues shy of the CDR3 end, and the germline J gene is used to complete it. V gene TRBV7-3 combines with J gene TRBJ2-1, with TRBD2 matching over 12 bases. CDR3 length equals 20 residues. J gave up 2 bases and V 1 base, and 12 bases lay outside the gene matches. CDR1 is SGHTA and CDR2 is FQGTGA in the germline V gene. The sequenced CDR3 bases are TGTGCCAGCAGCTTAATCGATTCTAGCGGGGGGGCCTCGGCCTACAATGAG. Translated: CASSLIDSSGGASAYNE. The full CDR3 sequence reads CASSLIDSSGGASAYNEQFF.

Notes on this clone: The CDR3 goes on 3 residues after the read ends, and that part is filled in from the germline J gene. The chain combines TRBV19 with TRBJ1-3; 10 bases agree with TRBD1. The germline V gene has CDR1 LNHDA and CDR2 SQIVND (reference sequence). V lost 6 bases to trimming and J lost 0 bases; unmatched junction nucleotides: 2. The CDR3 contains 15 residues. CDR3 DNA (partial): TGTGCCAGTAGGGACAGGGGGAGCTCTGGAAACACC. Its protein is CASRDRGSSGNT. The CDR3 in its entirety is CASRDRGSSGNTIYF.

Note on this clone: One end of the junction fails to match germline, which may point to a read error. CDR3 sequence: CTSGSGTEVLEQFF. The CDR3 bases that were read are TGTACCAGTGGCTCCGGGACAGAAGTTCTTGAG. The chain is built from TRBV19 and TRBJ2-1; TRBD1 matches at 7 bases. The read ends 3 residues early relative to the CDR3; the germline J gene fills the gap. The CDR3 sequence is 14 residues long. The germline gives CDR1 LNHDA, CDR2 SQIVND (reference sequence).

The CDR3 sequence is CASSLGGDPYEQYF. Partial CDR3 DNA: TGTGCCAGCAGCTTAGGGGGCGACCCCTACGAG. J is TRBJ2-7 and V is TRBV7-9, with D possibly being TRBD1 (5 bases). The CDR3 is cut off 3 residues early in the read; its end comes from the germline J gene. Germline V gene sequence: CDR1 SEHNR, CDR2 FQNEAQ (reference sequence). The CDR3 sequence is 14 residues long. With 1 base removed from V and 2 bases from J, the gap between germline ends came to 9 bases.